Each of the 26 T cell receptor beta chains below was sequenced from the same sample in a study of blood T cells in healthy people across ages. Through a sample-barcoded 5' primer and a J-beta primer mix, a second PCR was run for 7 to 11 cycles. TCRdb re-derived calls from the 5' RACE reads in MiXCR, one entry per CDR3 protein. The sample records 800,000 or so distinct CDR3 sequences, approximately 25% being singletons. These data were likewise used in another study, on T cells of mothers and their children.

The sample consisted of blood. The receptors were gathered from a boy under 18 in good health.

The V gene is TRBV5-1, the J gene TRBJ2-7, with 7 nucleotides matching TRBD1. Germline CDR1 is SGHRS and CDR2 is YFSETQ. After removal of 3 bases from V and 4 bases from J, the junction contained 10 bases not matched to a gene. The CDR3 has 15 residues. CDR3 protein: CASSSVTGRPYEQYF. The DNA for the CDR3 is TGCGCCAGCAGCTCAGTGACAGGGCGACCGTACGAGCAGTACTTC.

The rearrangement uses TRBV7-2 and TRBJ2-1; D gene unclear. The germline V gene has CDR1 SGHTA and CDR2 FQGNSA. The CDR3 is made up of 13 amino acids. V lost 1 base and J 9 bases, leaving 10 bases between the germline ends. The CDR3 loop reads CASSLDLRSEQFF. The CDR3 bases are TGTGCCAGCAGCTTAGACCTCAGGTCTGAGCAGTTCTTC. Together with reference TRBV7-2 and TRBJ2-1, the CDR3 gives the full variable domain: GAGVSQSPSNKVTEKGKDVELRCDPISGHTALYWYRQSLGQGLEFLIYFQGNSAPDKSGLPSDRFSAERTGGSVSTLTIQRTQQEDSAVYLCASSLDLRSEQFFGPGTRLTVL.

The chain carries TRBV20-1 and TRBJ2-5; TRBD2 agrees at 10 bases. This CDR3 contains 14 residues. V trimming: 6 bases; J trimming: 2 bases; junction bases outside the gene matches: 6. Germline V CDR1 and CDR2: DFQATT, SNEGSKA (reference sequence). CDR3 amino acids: CSAYGLAEQETQYF. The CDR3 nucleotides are TGCAGTGCCTACGGACTAGCGGAACAAGAGACCCAGTACTTC.

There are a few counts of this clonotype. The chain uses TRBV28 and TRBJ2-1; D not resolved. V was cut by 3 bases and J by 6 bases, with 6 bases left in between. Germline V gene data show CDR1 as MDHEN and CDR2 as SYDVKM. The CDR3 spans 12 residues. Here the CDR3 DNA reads TGTGCCAGCAGTTTGACGGCCAATGAGCAGTTCTTC. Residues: CASSLTANEQFF.

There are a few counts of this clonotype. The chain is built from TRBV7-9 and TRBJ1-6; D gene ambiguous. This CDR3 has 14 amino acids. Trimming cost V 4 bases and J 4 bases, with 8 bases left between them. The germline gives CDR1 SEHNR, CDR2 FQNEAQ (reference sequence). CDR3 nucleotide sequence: TGTGCCAGCAGCTCGACGGAATATAATTCACCCCTCCACTTT. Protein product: CASSSTEYNSPLHF.

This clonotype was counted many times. The CDR3 loop reads CASGGGAGETQYF. CDR3 bases: TGTGCCAGCGGCGGGGGGGCAGGAGAGACCCAGTACTTC. The chain employs TRBV7-2 and TRBJ2-5, with 9 bases fitting TRBD2. The CDR3 spans 13 residues. The germline CDR1 and CDR2 sequences are SGHTA and FQGNSA. Losses at the gene ends were 8 bases for V and 4 bases for J; bases not matched to a gene: 5.

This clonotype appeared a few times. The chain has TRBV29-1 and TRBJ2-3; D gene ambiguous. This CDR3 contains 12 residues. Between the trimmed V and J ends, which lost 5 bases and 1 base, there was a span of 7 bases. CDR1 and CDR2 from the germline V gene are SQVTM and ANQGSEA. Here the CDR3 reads CSVQWRTDTQYF. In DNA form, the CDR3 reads TGCAGCGTTCAGTGGCGCACAGATACGCAGTATTTT.

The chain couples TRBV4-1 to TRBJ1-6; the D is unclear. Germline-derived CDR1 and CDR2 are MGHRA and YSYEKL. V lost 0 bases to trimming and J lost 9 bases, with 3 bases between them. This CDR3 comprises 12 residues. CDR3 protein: CASSQDLSPLHF. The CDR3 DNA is TGCGCCAGCAGCCAAGATCTTTCACCCCTCCACTTT.

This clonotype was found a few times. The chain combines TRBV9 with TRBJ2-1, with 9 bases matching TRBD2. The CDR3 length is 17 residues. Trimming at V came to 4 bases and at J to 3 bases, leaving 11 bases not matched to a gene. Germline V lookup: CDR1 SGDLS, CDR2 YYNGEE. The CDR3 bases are TGTGCCAGCAGCAAAACTAGCGGGCAATACTACTACAATGAGCAGTTCTTC. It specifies CASSKTSGQYYYNEQFF.

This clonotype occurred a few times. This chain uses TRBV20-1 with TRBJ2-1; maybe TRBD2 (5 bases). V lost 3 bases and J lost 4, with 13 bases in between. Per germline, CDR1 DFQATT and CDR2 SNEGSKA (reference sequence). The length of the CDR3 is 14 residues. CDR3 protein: CSASGLSVYNEQFF. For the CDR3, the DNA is TGCAGTGCTAGTGGACTGTCCGTTTACAATGAGCAGTTCTTC.

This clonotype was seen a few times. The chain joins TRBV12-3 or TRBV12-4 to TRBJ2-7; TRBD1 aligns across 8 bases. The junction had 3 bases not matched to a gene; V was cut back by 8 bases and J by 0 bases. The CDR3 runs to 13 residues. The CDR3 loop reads CASWDRNSYEQYF. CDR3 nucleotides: TGTGCCAGCTGGGACAGGAACTCCTACGAGCAGTACTTC.

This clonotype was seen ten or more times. CDR3 protein: CASSLTGGSSYEQYF. The DNA of the CDR3 is TGTGCCAGCAGTCTAACAGGGGGGAGCTCCTACGAGCAGTACTTC. The chain is built from TRBV28 and TRBJ2-7; 8 nucleotides line up with TRBD1. V trimming: 5 bases; J trimming: 0 bases; junction bases outside the gene matches: 6. CDR1 is MDHEN, CDR2 SYDVKM, per germline. This CDR3 comprises 15 residues. Variable domain in full (rest from reference TRBV28 and TRBJ2-7): DVKVTQSSRYLVKRTGEKVFLECVQDMDHENMFWYRQDPGLGLRLIYFSYDVKMKEKGDIPEGYSVSREKKERFSLILESASTNQTSMYLCASSLTGGSSYEQYFGPGTRLTVT.

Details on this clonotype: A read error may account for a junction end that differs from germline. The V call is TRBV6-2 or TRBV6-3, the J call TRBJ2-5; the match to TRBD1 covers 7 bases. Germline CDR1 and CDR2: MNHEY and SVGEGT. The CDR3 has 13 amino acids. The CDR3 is CASTDRQGNELFF. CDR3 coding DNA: TGTGCCAGCACCGACCGACAGGGCAATGAGCTGTTCTTC.

The CDR3 spells CASSLRAGRGADTQYF. CDR3 nucleotide sequence: TGTGCCAGCAGCTTACGGGCGGGCCGAGGGGCAGATACGCAGTATTTT. The chain has TRBV7-6 and TRBJ2-3; D may be TRBD1 or TRBD2 (5 bases each). CDR1 SGHVS and CDR2 FNYEAQ come from the germline V gene. The CDR3 is 16 amino acids. V was trimmed by 2 bases and J by 4 bases, leaving 16 bases between them.

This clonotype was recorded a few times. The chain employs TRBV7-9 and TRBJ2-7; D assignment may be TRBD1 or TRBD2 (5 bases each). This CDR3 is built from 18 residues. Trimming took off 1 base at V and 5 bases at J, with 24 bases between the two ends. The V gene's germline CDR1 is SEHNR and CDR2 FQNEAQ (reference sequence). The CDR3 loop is CASSLVGPRGRSSNEQYF. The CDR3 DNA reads TGTGCCAGCAGCTTAGTTGGCCCTCGGGGACGCAGTTCGAACGAGCAGTACTTC.

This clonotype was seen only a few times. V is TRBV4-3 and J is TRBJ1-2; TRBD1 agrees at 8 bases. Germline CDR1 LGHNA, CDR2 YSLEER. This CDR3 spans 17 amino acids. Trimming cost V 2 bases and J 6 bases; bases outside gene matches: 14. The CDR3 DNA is TGCGCCAGCAGCCAAAGCAGGGGGCCAAGTAATCCCAATGGCTACACCTTC. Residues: CASSQSRGPSNPNGYTF.

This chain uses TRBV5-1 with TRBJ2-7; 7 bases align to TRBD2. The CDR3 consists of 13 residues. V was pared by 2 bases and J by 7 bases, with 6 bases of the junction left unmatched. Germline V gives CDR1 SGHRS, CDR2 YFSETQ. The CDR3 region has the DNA TGCGCCAGCAGCTTTGCGGGAGCGGAGGAGCAGTACTTC. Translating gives CASSFAGAEEQYF.

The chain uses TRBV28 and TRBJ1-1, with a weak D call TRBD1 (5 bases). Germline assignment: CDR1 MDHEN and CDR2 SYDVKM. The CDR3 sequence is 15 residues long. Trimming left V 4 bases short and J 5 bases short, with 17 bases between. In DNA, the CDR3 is TGTGCCAGCAGTTCCTCCGGGACGGAAGGGACTGAAGCTTTCTTT. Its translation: CASSSSGTEGTEAFF. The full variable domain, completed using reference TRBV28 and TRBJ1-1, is DVKVTQSSRYLVKRTGEKVFLECVQDMDHENMFWYRQDPGLGLRLIYFSYDVKMKEKGDIPEGYSVSREKKERFSLILESASTNQTSMYLCASSSSGTEGTEAFFGQGTRLTVV.

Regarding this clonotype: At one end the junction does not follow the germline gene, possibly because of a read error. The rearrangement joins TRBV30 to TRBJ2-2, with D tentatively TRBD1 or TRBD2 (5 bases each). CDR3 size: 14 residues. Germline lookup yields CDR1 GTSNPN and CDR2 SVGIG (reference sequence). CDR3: CAWSAGLDTGELSF. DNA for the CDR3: TGTGCCTGGAGTGCGGGCCTGGACACCGGGGAGCTGTCTTTT.

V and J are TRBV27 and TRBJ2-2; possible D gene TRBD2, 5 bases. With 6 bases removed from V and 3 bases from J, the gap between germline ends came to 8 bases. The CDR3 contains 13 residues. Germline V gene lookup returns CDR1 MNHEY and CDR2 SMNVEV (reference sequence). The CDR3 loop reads CASRLGYTGELFF. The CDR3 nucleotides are TGTGCCAGCAGACTAGGCTACACCGGGGAGCTGTTTTTT.

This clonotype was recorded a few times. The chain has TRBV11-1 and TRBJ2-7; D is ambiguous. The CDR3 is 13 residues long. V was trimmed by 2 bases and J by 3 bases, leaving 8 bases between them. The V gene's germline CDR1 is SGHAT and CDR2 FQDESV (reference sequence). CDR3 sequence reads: CASSLMEDYEQYF. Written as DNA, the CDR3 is TGTGCCAGCAGCTTAATGGAAGACTACGAGCAGTACTTC.

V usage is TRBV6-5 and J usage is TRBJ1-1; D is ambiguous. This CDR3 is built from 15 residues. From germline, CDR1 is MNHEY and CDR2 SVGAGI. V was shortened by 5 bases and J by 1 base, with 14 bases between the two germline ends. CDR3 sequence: CASSRVVRGNTEAFF. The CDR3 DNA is TGTGCCAGCAGTAGGGTGGTTAGAGGGAACACTGAAGCTTTCTTT.

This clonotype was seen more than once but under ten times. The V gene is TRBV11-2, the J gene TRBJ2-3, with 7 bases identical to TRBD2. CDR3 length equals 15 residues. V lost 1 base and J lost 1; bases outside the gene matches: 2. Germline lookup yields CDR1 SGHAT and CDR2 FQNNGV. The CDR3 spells CASSLAGRGTDTQYF. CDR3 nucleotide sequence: TGTGCCAGCAGCTTAGCGGGGAGGGGCACAGATACGCAGTATTTT.

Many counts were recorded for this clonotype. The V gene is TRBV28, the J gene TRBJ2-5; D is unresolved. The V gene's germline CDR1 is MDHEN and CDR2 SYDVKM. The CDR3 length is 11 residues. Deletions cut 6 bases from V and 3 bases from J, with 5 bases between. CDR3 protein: CASRTEETQYF. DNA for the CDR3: TGTGCCAGCAGGACCGAAGAGACCCAGTACTTC.

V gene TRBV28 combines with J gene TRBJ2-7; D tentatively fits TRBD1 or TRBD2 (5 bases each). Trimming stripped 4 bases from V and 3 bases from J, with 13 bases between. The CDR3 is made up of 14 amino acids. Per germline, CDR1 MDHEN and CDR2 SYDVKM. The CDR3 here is CASSSRGQYYEQYF. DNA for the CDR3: TGTGCCAGCAGTTCCCGGGGCCAATACTACGAGCAGTACTTC.

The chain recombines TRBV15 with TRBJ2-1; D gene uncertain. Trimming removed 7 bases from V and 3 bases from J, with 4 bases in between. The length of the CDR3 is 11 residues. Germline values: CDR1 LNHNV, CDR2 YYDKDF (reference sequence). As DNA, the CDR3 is TGTGCCACCAAGGACTACAATGAGCAGTTCTTC. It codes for CATKDYNEQFF. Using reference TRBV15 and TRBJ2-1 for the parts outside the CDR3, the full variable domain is DAMVIQNPRYQVTQFGKPVTLSCSQTLNHNVMYWYQQKSSQAPKLLFHYYDKDFNNEADTPDNFQSRRPNTSFCFLDIRSPGLGDTAMYLCATKDYNEQFFGPGTRLTVL.